Each of the 30 T cell receptor beta chains below was sequenced from the same sample in a study of OX40 agonist ivuxolimab in advanced cancers. TCRdb's copy holds only in-frame clones and misses some; the assay was immunoSEQ multiplex PCR. The table has tens of thousands of clones, around nine tenths seen once. Sample: CD4+ or CD8+ T cells sorted from blood, taken in a trial of the OX40 agonist ivuxolimab. These receptors all stem from an adult with an advanced solid tumor such as melanoma, head and neck, liver or kidney cancer.

The chain has TRBV10-3 and TRBJ1-5, with D perhaps TRBD1 (5 bases). Looked up from germline, CDR1 is ENHRY and CDR2 is SYGVKD. V lost 2 bases, J lost 6 bases, and 14 bases lay in between. CDR3 size: 15 residues. Here the CDR3 DNA reads TGTGCCATCAGTGAGGGGGATACTGGGGGTCAGCCCCAGCATTTT. Translated, it gives CAISEGDTGGQPQHF.

The chain uses TRBV19 and TRBJ2-1; D gene ambiguous. V gave up 5 bases and J gave up 3 bases, with 8 bases separating them. Germline values: CDR1 LNHDA, CDR2 SQIVND (reference sequence). This CDR3 comprises 13 residues. Written as DNA, the CDR3 is TGTGCCAGTAGTTATAGGAGCTACAATGAGCAGTTCTTC. Amino acid sequence: CASSYRSYNEQFF.

The chain carries TRBV7-8 and TRBJ1-5, with a possible D match to TRBD1 (6 bases). This CDR3 spans 14 amino acids. Trimming pared 5 bases from V and 5 bases from J, leaving 13 bases between. Germline loops: CDR1 SGHVS, CDR2 FQNEAQ. The CDR3 nucleotides read TGTGCCAGCAGCCCACAGGGATGGGATCAGCCCCAGCATTTT. Protein: CASSPQGWDQPQHF.

The chain uses TRBV28 and TRBJ1-5, with D perhaps matching TRBD1 (5 bases). Germline loops: CDR1 MDHEN, CDR2 SYDVKM. The CDR3 has 16 residues. V lost 1 base and J 1 base, leaving 11 bases between the germline ends. CDR3 in amino acids: CASSLSAGLSNQPQHF. The CDR3 DNA reads as TGTGCCAGCAGTTTATCCGCAGGGTTGAGCAATCAGCCCCAGCATTTT.

The rearrangement joins TRBV7-9 to TRBJ1-5; 8 nucleotides line up with TRBD1. The CDR3 has 14 amino acids. V was pared by 6 bases and J by 4 bases, with 5 bases of the junction left unmatched. Germline lookup yields CDR1 SEHNR and CDR2 FQNEAQ (reference sequence). As DNA, the CDR3 is TGTGCCAGCAGTCAGGGGGCAGCTAATCAGCCCCAGCATTTT. It encodes CASSQGAANQPQHF.

The J gene is TRBJ2-3, the V gene TRBV2, with 8 nucleotides matching TRBD1. Germline trimming cut 9 bases from V and 4 bases from J; bases unmatched to any gene: 15. The CDR3 contains 16 residues. Germline values: CDR1 SNHLY, CDR2 FYNNEI. CDR3 coding DNA: TGTGCCAGTCGCCTAAGGGCAGGGGGCGCATCAGATACGCAGTATTTT. Translating it yields CASRLRAGGASDTQYF.

J is TRBJ2-2 and V is TRBV5-6; D remains ambiguous. This CDR3 spans 14 amino acids. The ends were cut back, 3 bases at V and 5 bases at J, with 11 bases in the middle. Germline CDR1 and CDR2: SGHDT and YYEEEE. CDR3 coding DNA: TGTGCCAGCAGCTCAGTATCTTCTACCGGGGAGCTGTTTTTT. As protein: CASSSVSSTGELFF. Complete variable domain (other parts from reference TRBV5-6 and TRBJ2-2): DAGVTQSPTHLIKTRGQQVTLRCSPKSGHDTVSWYQQALGQGPQFIFQYYEEEERQRGNFPDRFSGHQFPNYSSELNVNALLLGDSALYLCASSSVSSTGELFFGEGSRLTVL.

This chain joins TRBV27 and TRBJ2-7, with TRBD1 matching 11 bases. CDR1 and CDR2 (germline): MNHEY, SMNVEV (reference sequence). J lost 4 bases, V lost 5 bases, and 4 bases had no gene match. This CDR3 is built from 14 residues. CDR3 nucleotide sequence: TGTGCCAGCAGTCTGGACAGGGGGCTGTACGAGCAGTACTTC. This sequence encodes CASSLDRGLYEQYF.

About this clone itself: The junction differs from germline at one of its ends, possibly a read error. The CDR3 loop is CASSSGQGNEQYF. Here the CDR3 DNA reads TGTGCTAGCAGCAGCGGACAGGGCAACGAGCAGTACTTC. V gene TRBV7-7 combines with J gene TRBJ2-7; 8 bases fit TRBD1. The CDR3 contains 13 residues. CDR1 and CDR2 from the germline V gene are SSHAT and FNYEAQ (reference sequence).

V and J are TRBV11-2 and TRBJ2-7, with TRBD2 matching 9 bases. CDR1 and CDR2 (germline): SGHAT, FQNNGV. The CDR3 has 14 residues. With V trimmed by 4 bases and J by 3 bases, 4 bases remained unmatched. DNA of the CDR3: TGTGCCAGCAGCTCAGCGGGGGGCCTCTACGAGCAGTACTTC. Its translation is CASSSAGGLYEQYF. Filled out from reference TRBV11-2 and TRBJ2-7, the complete variable domain reads EAGVAQSPRYKIIEKRQSVAFWCNPISGHATLYWYQQILGQGPKLLIQFQNNGVVDDSQLPKDRFSAERLKGVDSTLKIQPAKLEDSAVYLCASSSAGGLYEQYFGPGTRLTVT.

This rearrangement joins TRBV6-1 to TRBJ1-4, with 7 bases aligning to TRBD1. This CDR3 is built from 15 residues. In germline, CDR1 is MNHNS, CDR2 SASEGT. The junction had 10 bases not matched to a gene; V was cut back by 5 bases and J by 7 bases. Written as DNA, the CDR3 is TGTGCCAGCAGTCGCAGGGAGGGGGCAGTTGAAAAACTGTTTTTT. It specifies CASSRREGAVEKLFF.

The chain is built from TRBV19 and TRBJ2-2; possibly TRBD2 for D (6 bases). The V end lost 7 bases, the J end lost 7 bases, and 19 bases lay between the germline ends. Germline CDR1 and CDR2: LNHDA and SQIVND (reference sequence). The CDR3 is 15 amino acids. The CDR3 sequence is CASKGRDWRIGELFF. CDR3 nucleotides: TGTGCCAGTAAGGGGCGGGATTGGCGGATCGGGGAGCTGTTTTTT.

V usage is TRBV18 and J usage is TRBJ1-5; D not certain. This CDR3 is built from 12 residues. Germline CDR1 and CDR2: KGHSH and LQKENI. Trimming stripped 2 bases from V and 4 bases from J, with 3 bases between. CDR3 amino acids: CASSPTNQPQHF. For the CDR3, the DNA is TGTGCCAGCTCACCAACAAATCAGCCCCAGCATTTT.

This rearrangement joins TRBV5-4 to TRBJ1-1; maybe TRBD1 (6 bases). Per the germline V gene, CDR1 is SGHNT and CDR2 is YYREEE (reference sequence). CDR3 length equals 14 residues. Trimming stripped 4 bases from V and 1 base from J, with 11 bases between. The CDR3 reads CASSREQGNTEAFF. As DNA, the CDR3 is TGTGCCAGCAGCCGGGAACAGGGGAACACTGAAGCTTTCTTT.

In this sample, this clone turned up once. For the CDR3, the DNA is TGTGCCAGCAGCATAGGATTCGGGGAGCTGTTTTTT. Translation gives CASSIGFGELFF. J is TRBJ2-2 and V is TRBV11-3; D remains unclear. The V end lost 5 bases, the J end lost 7 bases, and 8 bases lay between the germline ends. The CDR3 extends over 12 amino acids. Germline lookup yields CDR1 SGHNT and CDR2 YENEEA. The entire variable domain, with the rest obtained from reference TRBV11-3 and TRBJ2-2, is as follows: EAGVVQSPRYKIIEKKQPVAFWCNPISGHNTLYWYLQNLGQGPELLIRYENEEAVDDSQLPKDRFSAERLKGVDSTLKIQPAELGDSAVYLCASSIGFGELFFGEGSRLTVL.

This chain joins TRBV7-8 and TRBJ1-5; tentatively, D is TRBD1 (6 bases). With 3 bases removed from V and 4 bases from J, the gap between germline ends came to 13 bases. The CDR3 contains 15 residues. Germline-derived CDR1 and CDR2 are SGHVS and FQNEAQ. CDR3: CASSFPGQPNQPQHF. The CDR3 DNA is TGTGCCAGCAGCTTTCCGGGACAACCTAATCAGCCCCAGCATTTT.

The CDR3 protein is CASSILYNSPLHF. The CDR3 coding sequence is TGTGCCAGCAGTATCCTTTATAATTCACCCCTCCACTTT. The chain is built from TRBV6-5 and TRBJ1-6; no firm D call. The germline V gene encodes CDR1 MNHEY and CDR2 SVGAGI. The ends were cut back, 5 bases at V and 4 bases at J, with 6 bases in the middle. This CDR3 spans 13 amino acids.

The chain couples TRBV19 to TRBJ2-5; TRBD2 matches at 13 bases. TRBJ2-7 explains the end of the DNA better; the J call may be wrong. Germline V gene sequence: CDR1 LNHDA, CDR2 SQIVND (reference sequence). The CDR3 spans 18 residues. This CDR3 reads CASSPLGTSGIVSYEQYF. In nucleotides, the CDR3 is TGTGCCAGTAGTCCCCTCGGGACTAGCGGGATTGTTTCCTACGAGCAGTACTTC.

This chain's CDR3 is CASSALTRGLTDTQYF. The CDR3 bases are TGTGCCAGCAGTGCGCTAACTAGGGGCCTCACAGATACGCAGTATTTT. The rearrangement joins TRBV6-1 to TRBJ2-3; TRBD1 or TRBD2 may be the D gene (5 bases each). The CDR3 has 16 amino acids. Trimming shortened V by 4 bases and J by 2 bases, and 16 bases separated the two germline ends. Germline assignment: CDR1 MNHNS and CDR2 SASEGT.

The J gene is TRBJ2-7, the V gene TRBV9; tentatively, D is TRBD2 (6 bases). V lost 0 bases, J lost 0 bases, and 13 bases lay in between. Germline values: CDR1 SGDLS, CDR2 YYNGEE. The CDR3 totals 16 residues. DNA of the CDR3: TGTGCCAGCAGCGTAGACGGTGGGGGGAGCTCCTACGAGCAGTACTTC. It encodes CASSVDGGGSSYEQYF.

The V and J genes are TRBV4-1 and TRBJ2-7; 8 nucleotides line up with TRBD2. The CDR3 spans 16 residues. Per the germline V gene, CDR1 is MGHRA and CDR2 is YSYEKL. The trim removed 0 bases at V and 4 bases at J, leaving 8 bases unmatched. CDR3 region: CASSQDPGGLRYEQYF. Written as DNA, the CDR3 is TGCGCCAGCAGCCAAGACCCGGGGGGGCTTAGGTACGAGCAGTACTTC.

There are a few counts of this clone. This CDR3 is CASRRVTGNTIYF. CDR3 in DNA: TGTGCCAGCCGGCGGGTTACTGGAAACACCATATATTTT. This rearrangement joins TRBV6-1 to TRBJ1-3; D unclear. CDR1 MNHNS and CDR2 SASEGT come from the germline V gene. V was pared by 8 bases and J by 2 bases, with 10 bases between. The CDR3 extends over 13 amino acids.

This sequence joins TRBV27 and TRBJ1-1; D gene unclear. V lost 0 bases to trimming and J lost 1 base, with 9 bases between them. Germline V CDR1 and CDR2: MNHEY, SMNVEV (reference sequence). The CDR3 extends over 15 amino acids. In DNA, the CDR3 is TGTGCCAGCAGTTTATCAGTAGCTAGGAACACTGAAGCTTTCTTT. Translated: CASSLSVARNTEAFF.

The table lists this clone with a count of one. This sequence joins TRBV5-1 and TRBJ2-1; D may be TRBD2 (6 bases). The CDR3 has 15 amino acids. Germline V gene data show CDR1 as SGHRS and CDR2 as YFSETQ. Trimming pared 0 bases from V and 3 bases from J, leaving 10 bases between. The CDR3 DNA follows: TGCGCCAGCAGCTTGGCTCGGCGGGACTACAATGAGCAGTTCTTC. Translated: CASSLARRDYNEQFF.

The V and J genes are TRBV7-9 and TRBJ2-1, with a weak D call TRBD2 (6 bases). Trimming took off 5 bases at V and 7 bases at J, with 12 bases between the two ends. The CDR3 is 13 residues long. Germline CDR1 and CDR2: SEHNR and FQNEAQ (reference sequence). In nucleotides, the CDR3 is TGTGCCAGCAGCCCCGGAGGGAGGAATGAGCAGTTCTTC. This sequence encodes CASSPGGRNEQFF.

The rearrangement links TRBV5-5 to TRBJ2-6; 8 nucleotides agree with TRBD1. Trimming cost V 1 base and J 1 base; bases outside gene matches: 7. CDR1 SGHKS and CDR2 YYEKEE come from the germline V gene (reference sequence). The CDR3 totals 18 residues. CDR3 coding DNA: TGTGCCAGCAGCTTGTCGGGAAACAGGGGGTCTGGGGCCAACGTCCTGACTTTC. Translated, it gives CASSLSGNRGSGANVLTF.

The chain combines TRBV27 with TRBJ2-3, with a possible D match to TRBD1 (7 bases). The germline V gene has CDR1 MNHEY and CDR2 SMNVEV (reference sequence). This CDR3 has 19 amino acids. Trimming cost V 2 bases and J 0 bases, with 21 bases left between them. The CDR3 protein is CASSLMGGVRDSSTDTQYF. CDR3 coding DNA: TGTGCCAGCAGTTTAATGGGTGGAGTGCGGGACAGCAGCACAGATACGCAGTATTTT.

The rearrangement joins TRBV6-5 to TRBJ2-5; a possible D gene is TRBD1 (6 bases). V lost 2 bases, J lost 2 bases, and 9 bases lay in between. This CDR3 is 14 amino acids long. CDR1 and CDR2 from the germline V gene are MNHEY and SVGAGI. The CDR3 protein is CASSYVGQQETQYF. The DNA of the CDR3 is TGTGCCAGCAGTTACGTCGGACAGCAAGAGACCCAGTACTTC.

This clone has only a few counts. The V call is TRBV28, the J call TRBJ2-7, with 8 bases that match TRBD1. Unmatched junction bases numbered 10, after V lost 6 bases and J lost 6 bases. The CDR3 extends over 14 amino acids. Germline V gene lookup returns CDR1 MDHEN and CDR2 SYDVKM. The CDR3: CASSPGQVIGEQYF. Here the CDR3 DNA reads TGTGCCAGCAGCCCGGGACAGGTCATTGGCGAGCAGTACTTC.

The rearrangement uses TRBV6-1 and TRBJ2-1; no clear D. Germline V gives CDR1 MNHNS, CDR2 SASEGT. V lost 5 bases, J lost 9 bases, and 20 bases lay in between. This CDR3 is built from 15 residues. The CDR3, as DNA: TGTGCCAGCAGTATCCCTACCGGCTCCCCAGGTGAGCAGTTCTTC. This codes for CASSIPTGSPGEQFF.